These 18 T cell receptor beta chains were sequenced from one sample in a study of shared clonotypes between healthy human individuals. Assay used: immunoSEQ multiplex PCR; TCRdb lists only in-frame clones, some missing. The table records approximately 1.5 million clones, roughly 98% of them present only once. Specimen: naive CD4+ T cells sorted from blood. Subset in this sample: CD45RA+ positively selected. The receptors come from a man aged 30 to 45 in good health.

This chain uses TRBV14 with TRBJ2-1, with TRBD2 matching over 14 bases. CDR1 and CDR2 (germline): SGHDN, FVKESK. With 1 base clipped from V and 5 bases from J, the junction kept 13 bases outside the gene matches. The CDR3 runs 20 residues. CDR3 in DNA: TGTGCCAGCAGCCAAGTCACCGGTTGGGGGACTAGCGGGAGAGACAATGAGCAGTTCTTC. This sequence encodes CASSQVTGWGTSGRDNEQFF.

The V and J genes are TRBV9 and TRBJ2-1, with D unclear. CDR3 length: 12 amino acids. V lost 4 bases and J lost 4, with 6 bases in between. Germline V CDR1 and CDR2: SGDLS, YYNGEE. CDR3 region: CASSRTYNEQFF. In nucleotides, the CDR3 is TGTGCCAGCAGCCGTACGTACAATGAGCAGTTCTTC.

V gene TRBV19 combines with J gene TRBJ2-3, with TRBD2 identical over 13 bases. This CDR3 has 18 residues. V trimming: 5 bases; J trimming: 6 bases; junction bases outside the gene matches: 14. Germline-derived CDR1 and CDR2 are LNHDA and SQIVND (reference sequence). The CDR3 protein is CASSSTRGTSGALDTQYF. CDR3 in DNA: TGTGCCAGTAGTTCCACCCGAGGGACTAGCGGGGCACTGGATACGCAGTATTTT.

V usage is TRBV6-1 and J usage is TRBJ2-5; D is perhaps TRBD1 or TRBD2 (5 bases each). CDR1 MNHNS and CDR2 SASEGT come from the germline V gene. The CDR3 is made up of 17 amino acids. The V end lost 4 bases, the J end lost 0 bases, and 18 bases lay between the germline ends. The CDR3 loop is CASSVLFGTANQETQYF. CDR3 sequence (DNA): TGTGCCAGCAGTGTTCTATTCGGGACGGCAAACCAAGAGACCCAGTACTTC.

The rearrangement links TRBV5-8 to TRBJ2-1; D gene unclear. This CDR3 region has 17 residues. The V end was cut by 4 bases, the J end by 0 bases, with 17 bases between. Germline loops: CDR1 SGHTS, CDR2 YDEGEE. Here the CDR3 reads CASSLYGRTSSYNEQFF. CDR3 nucleotide sequence: TGTGCCAGCAGCCTCTATGGGCGGACGAGCTCCTACAATGAGCAGTTCTTC.

This chain uses TRBV5-1 with TRBJ1-4, with 7 bases that match TRBD1. Germline V gene lookup returns CDR1 SGHRS and CDR2 YFSETQ. The junction had 2 bases not matched to a gene; V was cut back by 0 bases and J by 0 bases. The CDR3 has 16 amino acids. The CDR3 region is CASSLGTGATNEKLFF. The CDR3 coding sequence is TGCGCCAGCAGCTTGGGGACAGGAGCAACTAATGAAAAACTGTTTTTT.

V and J are TRBV19 and TRBJ2-7; D call uncertain. Trimming pared 4 bases from V and 4 bases from J, leaving 23 bases between. Germline V gives CDR1 LNHDA, CDR2 SQIVND (reference sequence). The length of the CDR3 is 17 residues. The CDR3 is CASSRAFGENYFYEQYF. CDR3 coding DNA: TGTGCCAGTAGTAGGGCTTTCGGAGAAAACTACTTTTACGAGCAGTACTTC.

V and J are TRBV27 and TRBJ2-1, with 9 bases aligning to TRBD2. Germline-derived CDR1 and CDR2 are MNHEY and SMNVEV (reference sequence). V was clipped by 0 bases and J by 8 bases; unmatched bases: 14. The CDR3 is made up of 18 amino acids. The CDR3: CASSLSASGRRVGHEQFF. CDR3 in DNA: TGTGCCAGCAGTTTATCTGCCAGCGGGAGGCGGGTGGGGCATGAGCAGTTCTTC.

The table lists this clone with a count of one. DNA of the CDR3: TGTGCCAGCAAGGTCGGAGGGAGCTCCTACAATGAGCAGTTCTTC. The encoded protein is CASKVGGSSYNEQFF. The chain couples TRBV2 to TRBJ2-1; D is perhaps TRBD2 (6 bases). The CDR3 has 15 residues. The ends were cut back, 7 bases at V and 0 bases at J, with 13 bases in the middle. The germline V gene encodes CDR1 SNHLY and CDR2 FYNNEI.

The chain uses TRBV7-9 and TRBJ1-5, with no clear D. Germline V CDR1 and CDR2: SEHNR, FQNEAQ (reference sequence). This CDR3 is built from 14 residues. The germline V and J ends were trimmed by 0 bases and 5 bases, with 8 bases remaining between them. The chain's CDR3 is CASSLAGGHQPQHF. In DNA, the CDR3 is TGTGCCAGCAGCTTAGCAGGCGGGCATCAGCCCCAGCATTTT. The whole variable domain, remainder taken from reference TRBV7-9 and TRBJ1-5, is DTGVSQNPRHKITKRGQNVTFRCDPISEHNRLYWYRQTLGQGPEFLTYFQNEAQLEKSRLLSDRFSAERPKGSFSTLEIQRTEQGDSAMYLCASSLAGGHQPQHFGDGTRLSIL.

The chain links TRBV19 to TRBJ2-3; D is uncertain. The V end lost 2 bases, the J end lost 1 base, and 10 bases lay between the germline ends. From germline, CDR1 is LNHDA and CDR2 SQIVND (reference sequence). The CDR3 length is 15 residues. CDR3 bases: TGTGCCAGTAGTATACGGTCATCTCGCACAGATACGCAGTATTTT. Protein: CASSIRSSRTDTQYF.

This rearrangement joins TRBV13 to TRBJ2-7; the D gene is possibly TRBD1 (5 bases). V lost 1 base and J 4 bases, leaving 5 bases between the germline ends. Per germline, CDR1 PRHDT and CDR2 FYEKMQ (reference sequence). This CDR3 region has 12 residues. Here the CDR3 reads CASSLEGYEQYF. DNA of the CDR3: TGTGCCAGCAGCTTAGAGGGGTACGAGCAGTACTTC.

Note on this clone: Distinct nucleotide sequences in the sample also encode this CDR3. This chain connects TRBV18 to TRBJ2-2; 7 bases map to TRBD1. The CDR3 loop spans 14 amino acids. Germline lookup yields CDR1 KGHSH and CDR2 LQKENI. With V trimmed by 6 bases and J by 4 bases, 5 bases remained unmatched. CDR3 nucleotide sequence: TGTGCCAGCTCTCGGGACAGCCCCACCGGGGAGCTGTTTTTT. Its translation: CASSRDSPTGELFF.

The V gene is TRBV2, the J gene TRBJ2-1; 11 bases fit TRBD2. The CDR3 covers 21 residues. V lost 8 bases, J lost 0 bases, and 21 bases stayed unmatched. CDR1 is SNHLY and CDR2 is FYNNEI in the germline V gene. CDR3 protein: CASVAVGSGTSGTSSYNEQFF. The CDR3 DNA sequence: TGTGCCAGCGTGGCCGTCGGGTCAGGGACTAGCGGTACCAGCTCCTACAATGAGCAGTTCTTC.

V usage is TRBV5-1 and J usage is TRBJ2-1; 9 bases match TRBD2. Germline-derived CDR1 and CDR2 are SGHRS and YFSETQ. Unmatched junction bases numbered 12, after V lost 6 bases and J lost 8 bases. There are 15 residues in the CDR3. The CDR3 DNA follows: TGCGCCAGCACCCGGGGTAGCGGGGGCCGGGATGAGCAGTTCTTC. Protein: CASTRGSGGRDEQFF.

The chain is built from TRBV10-1 and TRBJ2-7; TRBD1 aligns across 8 bases. The germline V gene encodes CDR1 WNHNN and CDR2 SYGVQD (reference sequence). This CDR3 region has 15 residues. The J segment lost 3 bases and the V segment lost 3 bases, leaving 7 bases of the junction unmatched. The CDR3 DNA is TGCGCCAGCAGTGAATCGACAGGGGCCAACTACGAGCAGTACTTC. Protein sequence: CASSESTGANYEQYF.

The rearrangement joins TRBV28 to TRBJ2-7; TRBD2 agrees at 8 bases. Germline CDR1 reads MDHEN; CDR2 reads SYDVKM. The CDR3 runs to 14 residues. V was clipped by 6 bases and J by 4 bases; unmatched bases: 8. CDR3 nucleotide sequence: TGTGCCAGCAGGAGGGAGCGGGAGTTATACGAGCAGTACTTC. Its protein product is CASRRERELYEQYF.

The CDR3, as DNA: TGTGCCAGCAGCCACCTCCGCGGGAGAGGGGAATACAATGAGCAGTTCTTC. It is translated as CASSHLRGRGEYNEQFF. This chain joins TRBV7-9 and TRBJ2-1, with 7 bases lining up with TRBD2. CDR1 SEHNR and CDR2 FQNEAQ come from the germline V gene (reference sequence). Unmatched junction bases numbered 14, after V lost 5 bases and J lost 4 bases. CDR3 length equals 17 residues.